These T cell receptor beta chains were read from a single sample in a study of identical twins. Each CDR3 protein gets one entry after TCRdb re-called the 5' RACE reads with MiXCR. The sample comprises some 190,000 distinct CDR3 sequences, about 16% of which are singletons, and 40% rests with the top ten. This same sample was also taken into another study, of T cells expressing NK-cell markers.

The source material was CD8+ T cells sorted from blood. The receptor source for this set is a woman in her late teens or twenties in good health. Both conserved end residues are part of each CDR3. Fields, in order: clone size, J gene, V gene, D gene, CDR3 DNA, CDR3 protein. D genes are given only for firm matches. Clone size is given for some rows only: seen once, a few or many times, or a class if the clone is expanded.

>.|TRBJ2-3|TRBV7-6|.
TGTGCCAGCAGCTTGACTAGAGATACGCAGTATTTT
CASSLTRDTQYF
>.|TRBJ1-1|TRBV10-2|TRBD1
TGCGCCAGCAGGCTATTACAGGGGACCATGAACACTGAAGCTTTCTTT
CASRLLQGTMNTEAFF
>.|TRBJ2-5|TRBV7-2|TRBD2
TGTGCCAGCAGCTCCGGGACTAGCGTATTAGAGACCCAGTACTTC
CASSSGTSVLETQYF
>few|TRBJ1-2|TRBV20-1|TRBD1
TGCAGTGCCGACCCCGGACAGGGCCGGAGCGGCTACACCTTC
CSADPGQGRSGYTF
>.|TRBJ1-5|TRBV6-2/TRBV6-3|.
TGTGCCAGCAGTTACTCTGACCTCCCGGGGTTCGGGCGTCAGCCCCAGCATTTT
CASSYSDLPGFGRQPQHF
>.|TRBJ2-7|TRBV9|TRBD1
TGTGCCAGCAGCGTAGGGACAGGGGGAATCGTCGAGCAGTACTTC
CASSVGTGGIVEQYF
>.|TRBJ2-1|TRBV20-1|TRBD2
TGCAGTGCTAGCGATCCAGGACTAGCGGGGGGTAATGAGCAGTTCTTC
CSASDPGLAGGNEQFF
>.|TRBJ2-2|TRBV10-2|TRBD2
TGCGCCAGCAGTGACCGAGGACTAGCGGGAGTTCCGAACACCGGGGAGCTGTTTTTT
CASSDRGLAGVPNTGELFF
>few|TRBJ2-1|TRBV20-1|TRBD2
TGCAGTGCTAGAGATTCCGGGACTAGCGGGAGTTTGGTCTACAATGAGCAGTTCTTC
CSARDSGTSGSLVYNEQFF
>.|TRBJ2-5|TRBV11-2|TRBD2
TGTGCCAGCAGCCCCCCATACAGCGGGAGTTTAGAGACCCAGTACTTC
CASSPPYSGSLETQYF
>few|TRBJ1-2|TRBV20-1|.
TGCAGTGCCTCCTGGGGCAATGGCTACACCTTC
CSASWGNGYTF
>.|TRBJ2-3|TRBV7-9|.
TGTGCCAGCAGCCAGGGGCAGGGAAGCACAGATACGCAGTATTTT
CASSQGQGSTDTQYF
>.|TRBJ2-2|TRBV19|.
TGTGCCAGTGCCGGGGAGGGGGCCGGGGAGCTGTTTTTT
CASAGEGAGELFF
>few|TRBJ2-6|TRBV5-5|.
TGTGCCAGCAGCACTGAGGGGTACCAGGGACCGGCCAACGTCCTGACTTTC
CASSTEGYQGPANVLTF
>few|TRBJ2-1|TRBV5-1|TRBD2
TGCGCCAGCAGTCCCGGGGGGGATGATGAGCAGTTCTTC
CASSPGGDDEQFF
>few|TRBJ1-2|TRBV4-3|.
TGCGCCAGCAGCCAAGACCTCGGGAAATCCTATGGCTACACCTTC
CASSQDLGKSYGYTF
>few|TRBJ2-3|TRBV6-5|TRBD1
TGTGCCAGCAGTTGGACAGGGGAGCGCACAGATACGCAGTATTTT
CASSWTGERTDTQYF
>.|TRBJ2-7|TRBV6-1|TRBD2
TGTGCCAGCAGCCCTCCCCAAAGCGGGAGACTCTACGAGCAGTACTTC
CASSPPQSGRLYEQYF
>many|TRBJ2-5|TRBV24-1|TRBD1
TGTGCCACCAGTGAAGCCGGGACAGAAGAGACCCAGTACTTC
CATSEAGTEETQYF
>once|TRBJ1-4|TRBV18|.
TGTGCCAGCTCACCCCCCGGTAATGAAAAACTGTTTTTT
CASSPPGNEKLFF
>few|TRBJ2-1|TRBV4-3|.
TGCGCCAGCAGCCAGATTAAACAGCTTCATGAGCAGTTCTTC
CASSQIKQLHEQFF
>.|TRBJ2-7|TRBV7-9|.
TGTGCCAGCAGCTTAGCTTCCGGGACCGACCCCTACGAGCAGTACTTC
CASSLASGTDPYEQYF
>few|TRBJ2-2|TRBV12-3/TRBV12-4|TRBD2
TGTGCCAGCAGTTTGGGGACTAGCGGGGGTATGCTCGACACCGGGGAGCTGTTTTTT
CASSLGTSGGMLDTGELFF
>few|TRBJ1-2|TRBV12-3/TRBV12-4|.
TGTGCCAGCAGTCCCTTGTTAGGCTATGGCTACACCTTC
CASSPLLGYGYTF
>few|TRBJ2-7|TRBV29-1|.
TGCAGCGTTGAAGGTTGGGGAGAGCACTACGAGCAGTACTTC
CSVEGWGEHYEQYF
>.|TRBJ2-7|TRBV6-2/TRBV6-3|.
TGTGCCAGCAGTTACTCGCCGGGGTTGGCGAGGCAGTACTTC
CASSYSPGLARQYF
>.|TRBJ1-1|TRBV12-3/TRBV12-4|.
TGTGCAAGCGGGGCCGGGGGGTCACCGAACACTGAAGCTTTCTTT
CASGAGGSPNTEAFF
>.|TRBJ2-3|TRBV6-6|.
TGTGCCAGCAGCTACTGGGCAGATACGCAGTATTTT
CASSYWADTQYF
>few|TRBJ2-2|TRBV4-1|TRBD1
TGCGCCAGCAGCCGGGGGACAGGATCCACCGGGGAGCTGTTTTTT
CASSRGTGSTGELFF
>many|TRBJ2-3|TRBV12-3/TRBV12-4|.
TGTGCCAGCATGTGGGGGATCTTGAGCACAGATACGCAGTATTTT
CASMWGILSTDTQYF
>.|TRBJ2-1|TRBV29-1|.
TGCAGCGTTGTTGTAAAGGGAGGAGTATCGATTGAGCAGTTCTTC
CSVVVKGGVSIEQFF
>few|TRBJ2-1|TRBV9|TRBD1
TGTGCCAGCAGCGGACGACAGGGGAGCTTCGGGGATGAGCAGTTCTTC
CASSGRQGSFGDEQFF
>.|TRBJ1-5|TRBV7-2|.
TGTGCCAGCAGCTTAGACGGGCCGGGTAGCAATCAGCCCCAGCATTTT
CASSLDGPGSNQPQHF
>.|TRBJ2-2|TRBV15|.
TGTGCCACCAGCAAGTTGGGGGGCGCGAACACCGGGGAGCTGTTTTTT
CATSKLGGANTGELFF
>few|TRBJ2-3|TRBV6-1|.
TGTGCCTCAAGGGGGGGGGCTAGCACAGATACGCAGTATTTT
CASRGGASTDTQYF
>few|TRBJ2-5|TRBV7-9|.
TGTGCCAGCAGCTCTAAAAAAGCCCCCCGGGAGACCCAGTACTTC
CASSSKKAPRETQYF
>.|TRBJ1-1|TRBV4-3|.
TGCGCCAGCAGCCAAGGCATAATGAACACTGAAGCTTTCTTT
CASSQGIMNTEAFF
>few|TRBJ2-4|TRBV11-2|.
TGTGCCAGCAGCTTCGGTAGTCGTATTCAGTACTTC
CASSFGSRIQYF
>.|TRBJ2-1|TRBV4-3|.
TGCGCCAGCGGAAGACTTCTGGGGTATGAGCAGTTCTTC
CASGRLLGYEQFF
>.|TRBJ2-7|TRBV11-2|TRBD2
TGTGCCAGCAGCTCCGGACTAGCGGGGGATTACCACTACGAGCAGTACTTC
CASSSGLAGDYHYEQYF
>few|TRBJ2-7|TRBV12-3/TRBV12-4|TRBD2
TGTGCCAGCAGTTTAGTCACGACGGGAGGATCCTACGAGCAGTACTTC
CASSLVTTGGSYEQYF
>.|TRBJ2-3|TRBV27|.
TGTGCCAGCAGTTTATTCCCAGATACGCAGTATTTT
CASSLFPDTQYF
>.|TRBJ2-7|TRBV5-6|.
TGTGCCAGGAGCTCCGGGACCACCTGCGAGCAGTACTTC
CARSSGTTCEQYF
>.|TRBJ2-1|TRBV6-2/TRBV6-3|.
TGTGCCAGCACCTCGTGGACTTCCTACAATGAGCAGTTCTTC
CASTSWTSYNEQFF
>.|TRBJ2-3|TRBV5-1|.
TGCGCCAGCACCTCAGGGCCTACGCAGTATTTT
CASTSGPTQYF
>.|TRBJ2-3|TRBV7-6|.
TGTGCCAGCAGCTTTACCGCGACTGGACACGATACGCAGTATTTT
CASSFTATGHDTQYF
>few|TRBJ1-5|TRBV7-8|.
TGTGCCAGCAGTCCCAGTCTGGGGCATCAGCCCCAGCATTTT
CASSPSLGHQPQHF
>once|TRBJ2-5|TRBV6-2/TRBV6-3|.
TGTGCCAGCACCCAGAGAGAGACGGCCGAGACCCAGTACTTC
CASTQRETAETQYF
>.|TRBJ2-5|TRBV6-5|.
TGTGCCAGCAGTTACTGGAAGACTCAAGAGACCCAGTACTTC
CASSYWKTQETQYF
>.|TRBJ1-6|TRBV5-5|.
TGTGCCAGCAGCTTGGTGCTAGGGCAGGCTTCACCCCTCCACTTT
CASSLVLGQASPLHF